The subject of this entry is one TCR beta chain. It lacks a known antigen. For sequencing, an Illumina HiSeq 2000 was employed. 5'RACE template switching, by which a universal primer site and unique molecular identifiers were added, was used to make TCR beta cDNA libraries. Priming for cDNA synthesis came from the TCR beta constant segment, and two successive PCR amplification steps followed. Concerning the study's data processing: MIGEC was used to demultiplex reads and group reads by UMI, and MiTCR was used to assemble and quantify clonotypes. To exclude erroneous sequences, any TCR cDNA sequence not supported by at least two reads was discarded. Downstream repertoire analysis used the tcR package, and clonotypes were matched across fractions by CDR3 nucleotide sequence plus V segment. VDJmatch was used to annotate antigen specificity against VDJdb, with one amino acid substitution allowed in CDR3. The reads underwent TCRdb reprocessing, giving one record for each CDR3 protein sequence and no DNA. The V and J calls were determined by TCRdb, not by the authors. This sample's table contains approximately 550,000 distinct CDR3 sequences. In total, the top ten clones hold less than 4.5% of the sample.

HCMV serostatus was determined by detecting HCMV-specific IgG in serum with a commercial ELISA kit. Ficoll density gradient centrifugation was used to isolate peripheral blood mononuclear cells from blood. The sample belongs to a study of T cells expressing NK-cell markers (dated by TCRdb to 2020 to 2021). Background for the entire study: Eight or nine donors provided sorted CD3+CD56+NKG2C+, CD3+CD56+NKG2C- and CD3+CD56-NKG2C+ T-cell subsets, whose TCR beta-chain repertoires were profiled. Of the eight sequenced donors, seven were found to be HCMV-seropositive and one was found to be HCMV-seronegative. The study sequenced eight donors, all healthy volunteers chosen at random: three men and five women. Sequencing of the libraries produced 2 x 150 bp reads on Illumina HiSeq 2000/2500, MiSeq or NextSeq. Study-wide conclusions, independent of this receptor: Those dominant clonotypes were again the most abundant among CD3+CD56-NKG2C+ cells in several donors, at about 25-65%. In six donors, the dominant CD3+CD56+NKG2C+ clonotypes ranked among the top 10 CD8+ clonotypes, making up roughly 1.0-8% of CD8+ T cells. Whether the expanded NKG2C-expressing T cell clones were specific for HCMV antigens remained unclear.

The germline V gene yields MGHRA for CDR1 and YSYEKL for CDR2. Reading from cysteine to phenylalanine, the CDR3 counts 13 amino acids. A DNA sequence was not provided. The chain employs TRBV4-1 and TRBJ2-1; TCRdb selects TRBD1, and the lack of DNA leaves this call unchecked. The receptor was derived from a man aged 18 to 30 in good health. Donor details come from another sample of the same person, matched by shared clones. Sequencing used blood T cells: a sorted CD56 or NKG2C T cell subset, CD4+ or CD8+ T cells, or bulk PBMC T cells (not recorded which). The CDR3 region has the sequence CASSHGGYNEQFF.